A single sample is the source of the 28 T cell receptor beta chains below, sequenced in a study of blood T cell repertoires in COVID-19. The data were produced by immunoSEQ multiplex PCR, yet TCRdb's version contains in-frame clones alone and is incomplete. The sample lists 87,000 or so clones; over 75% were seen once. The sample taken for sequencing was peripheral blood. These receptors were taken from a man aged 80 or over with acute or convalescent COVID-19.

V is TRBV19 and J is TRBJ1-4, with D possibly TRBD1 on 5 matching bases. CDR1 and CDR2 from the germline V gene are LNHDA and SQIVND (reference sequence). This CDR3 region has 14 residues. Trimming took 3 bases from V and 4 from J, leaving 9 bases between them. DNA of the CDR3: TGTGCCAGTAGTATCTCGGGGGATAATGAAAAACTGTTTTTT. It specifies CASSISGDNEKLFF.

The gene calls are TRBV7-2 and TRBJ1-3; D is possibly TRBD1 (5 bases). V shed 6 bases and J shed 4 bases, with 13 bases lying between them. Germline values: CDR1 SGHTA, CDR2 FQGNSA. The CDR3 loop spans 14 amino acids. The CDR3 nucleotides are TGTGCCAGCAGTATAGCGGGGCCCGGAAACACCATATATTTT. It encodes CASSIAGPGNTIYF.

V usage is TRBV10-3 and J usage is TRBJ2-5; 7 bases map to TRBD1. The ends lost 6 bases at V and 2 bases at J; junction bases unmatched: 3. Germline assignment: CDR1 ENHRY and CDR2 SYGVKD. This CDR3 comprises 13 residues. DNA of the CDR3: TGTGCCATCAGAGGACAGGCACAAGAGACCCAGTACTTC. Translating it yields CAIRGQAQETQYF.

The V call is TRBV18, the J call TRBJ1-1; 7 bases map to TRBD1. J was trimmed by 0 bases and V by 6 bases; bases with no gene match: 7. This CDR3 has 15 residues. The germline CDR1 and CDR2 sequences are KGHSH and LQKENI. The CDR3 DNA is TGTGCCAGCTCGCCGATACAGGGGATGAACACTGAAGCTTTCTTT. Translated: CASSPIQGMNTEAFF.

The chain has TRBV9 and TRBJ1-1; D is unresolved. Germline CDR1 is SGDLS and CDR2 is YYNGEE. CDR3 size: 17 residues. Trimming left V 0 bases short and J 0 bases short, with 15 bases between. The CDR3 spells CASSVVPFPGMNTEAFF. CDR3 DNA: TGTGCCAGCAGCGTAGTACCATTCCCGGGTATGAACACTGAAGCTTTCTTT.

This chain links TRBV27 with TRBJ2-2; 11 bases match TRBD2. The germline V gene encodes CDR1 MNHEY and CDR2 SMNVEV (reference sequence). V dropped 7 bases and J dropped 3; count of bases not matched to a gene: 13. The CDR3 is made up of 18 amino acids. In DNA form, the CDR3 reads TGTGCCAGCACCCATGCGTGGGCTAGCGGGAGGTACACCGGGGAGCTGTTTTTT. Residues: CASTHAWASGRYTGELFF.

This clone was found a few times. In DNA, the CDR3 is TGTGCCAGCAGAAACGGGAATACGCAGTATTTT. It encodes CASRNGNTQYF. This chain connects TRBV12-3 or TRBV12-4 to TRBJ2-3; a weak D match, TRBD2 (5 bases). V was clipped by 6 bases and J by 7 bases, with 8 bases between them. The CDR3 length is 11 residues.

The gene calls are TRBV6-5 and TRBJ2-7, with 8 bases lining up with TRBD2. The CDR3 consists of 15 residues. Trimming took 0 bases from V and 4 from J; bases not matched to a gene: 5. The V gene's germline CDR1 is MNHEY and CDR2 SVGAGI. In DNA, the CDR3 is TGTGCCAGCAGTTACTCGATAGCGGGGTCATACGAGCAGTACTTC. Protein: CASSYSIAGSYEQYF.

The V and J genes are TRBV18 and TRBJ2-7, with D unresolved. The CDR3 totals 12 residues. Germline loops: CDR1 KGHSH, CDR2 LQKENI. V was pared by 6 bases and J by 7 bases, with 13 bases between. This CDR3 reads CASSPDDWEQYF. The CDR3 DNA reads as TGTGCCAGCTCTCCAGATGACTGGGAGCAGTACTTC.

V and J are TRBV7-9 and TRBJ2-1, with TRBD2 as a possible D gene (6 bases). Germline-derived CDR1 and CDR2 are SEHNR and FQNEAQ (reference sequence). With 5 bases removed from V and 8 bases from J, the gap between germline ends came to 19 bases. This CDR3 has 15 amino acids. The CDR3 is CASSPDGSGLHEQFF. In DNA form, the CDR3 reads TGTGCCAGCAGCCCGGACGGGAGCGGACTACATGAGCAGTTCTTC.

This chain links TRBV29-1 with TRBJ2-3, with no clear D. The length of the CDR3 is 13 residues. Germline CDR1 SQVTM, CDR2 ANQGSEA. Between the trimmed V and J ends, which lost 4 bases and 1 base, there was a span of 9 bases. DNA of the CDR3: TGCAGCGTTGCCGGAACAGGCACAGATACGCAGTATTTT. It codes for CSVAGTGTDTQYF.

To note about this clone: Other nucleotide sequences in the sample specify the same CDR3. The chain combines TRBV5-8 with TRBJ1-3, with 8 positions matching TRBD1. Germline V gene sequence: CDR1 SGHTS, CDR2 YDEGEE. CDR3 size: 15 residues. V lost 2 bases to trimming and J lost 1 base; unmatched junction nucleotides: 2. The CDR3 region has the DNA TGTGCCAGCAGCTTAAGGACAGGGTCTGGAAACACCATATATTTT. It translates to CASSLRTGSGNTIYF.

The rearrangement links TRBV19 to TRBJ1-6; 12 bases line up with TRBD1. Germline loops: CDR1 LNHDA, CDR2 SQIVND (reference sequence). The CDR3 is 15 residues long. J gave up 9 bases and V 5 bases, and 5 bases lay outside the gene matches. The CDR3 region has the DNA TGTGCCAGTAGTCAACCGGGACAGGGGGCTTCACCCCTCCACTTT. This encodes CASSQPGQGASPLHF.

This clone was seen just once. The genes are TRBV18 and TRBJ1-1; a weak D match, TRBD1 (6 bases). Per the germline V gene, CDR1 is KGHSH and CDR2 is LQKENI. Trimming shortened V by 5 bases and J by 6 bases, and 13 bases separated the two germline ends. This CDR3 has 13 residues. The CDR3 loop reads CASSSGGGAEAFF. CDR3 bases: TGTGCCAGCTCATCGGGAGGGGGGGCTGAAGCTTTCTTT.

This chain links TRBV27 with TRBJ2-4; 10 bases agree with TRBD1. There are 16 residues in the CDR3. CDR1 and CDR2 (germline): MNHEY, SMNVEV (reference sequence). V trimming: 5 bases; J trimming: 0 bases; junction bases outside the gene matches: 4. The CDR3 nucleotides are TGTGCCAGCAGTCCGGACAGGGGGACAGCCAAAAACATTCAGTACTTC. Translation gives CASSPDRGTAKNIQYF.

The CDR3 DNA is TGTGCCAGCAGCTTAGAGGTCAGCGTCGACGAGCAGTACTTC. The encoded protein is CASSLEVSVDEQYF. V gene TRBV7-2 combines with J gene TRBJ2-7; D not certain. The CDR3 runs 14 residues. V was cut by 1 base and J by 5 bases, with 12 bases left in between. The germline gives CDR1 SGHTA, CDR2 FQGNSA.

The chain uses TRBV18 and TRBJ1-1; 9 bases align to TRBD1. With V trimmed by 6 bases and J by 5 bases, 7 bases remained unmatched. The germline V gene encodes CDR1 KGHSH and CDR2 LQKENI. The CDR3 sequence is 14 residues long. The CDR3 is CASSLDRGFTEAFF. The CDR3 bases are TGTGCCAGCTCCCTCGACAGGGGGTTTACTGAAGCTTTCTTT.

The gene calls are TRBV28 and TRBJ1-5; tentative D call: TRBD1 (6 bases). This CDR3 contains 14 residues. Trimming cost V 4 bases and J 5 bases, with 12 bases left between them. Germline V gene sequence: CDR1 MDHEN, CDR2 SYDVKM. CDR3 amino acids: CASSSRQAYQPQHF. The CDR3 region has the DNA TGTGCCAGCAGTTCCCGACAGGCTTATCAGCCCCAGCATTTT.

This clone was observed once. The chain is built from TRBV12-3 or TRBV12-4 and TRBJ1-1, with no clear D. The V and J ends lost 3 bases and 2 bases respectively, with 7 bases between them. This CDR3 region has 13 residues. In nucleotides, the CDR3 is TGTGCCAGCAGTTTGGATAGCAACACTGAAGCTTTCTTT. Translation gives CASSLDSNTEAFF.

The chain joins TRBV27 to TRBJ2-3; D not certain. The V gene's germline CDR1 is MNHEY and CDR2 SMNVEV (reference sequence). The CDR3 consists of 15 residues. V was cut by 0 bases and J by 1 base, with 8 bases left in between. The CDR3 spells CASSLSRLGTDTQYF. DNA of the CDR3: TGTGCCAGCAGTTTATCGAGGCTGGGCACAGATACGCAGTATTTT.

This chain links TRBV29-1 with TRBJ2-2; 8 bases line up with TRBD1. The CDR3 loop spans 14 amino acids. Trimming removed 0 bases from V and 5 bases from J; junction bases left unmatched: 2. The germline V gene encodes CDR1 SQVTM and CDR2 ANQGSEA. The CDR3 nucleotides read TGCAGCGTTGAAGACGGGACAGGAACCGGGGAGCTGTTTTTT. Its translation: CSVEDGTGTGELFF.

The DNA for the CDR3 is TGCAGCGTCGGGAGCGGGAAAGGGGTGTATGGCTACACCTTC. Protein sequence: CSVGSGKGVYGYTF. The chain combines TRBV29-1 with TRBJ1-2; D is possibly TRBD1 (5 bases). V lost 6 bases, J lost 5 bases, and 19 bases lay in between. The CDR3 totals 14 residues. Germline V gene sequence: CDR1 SQVTM, CDR2 ANQGSEA.

This clone was recorded once. The chain couples TRBV18 to TRBJ1-2; maybe TRBD1 (5 bases). Germline V CDR1 and CDR2: KGHSH, LQKENI. The CDR3 has 15 residues. The V end was cut by 2 bases, the J end by 6 bases, with 16 bases between. CDR3 region: CASSPGGAQGDGYTF. CDR3 in DNA: TGTGCCAGCTCACCAGGTGGCGCCCAAGGGGATGGCTACACCTTC.

CDR3 sequence: CASSLEGFYSYEQYF. CDR3 DNA: TGTGCCAGCAGCTTAGAGGGGTTTTACTCCTACGAGCAGTACTTC. The rearrangement joins TRBV7-9 to TRBJ2-7, with D possibly being TRBD1 (5 bases). This CDR3 region has 15 residues. The germline V and J ends were trimmed by 1 base and 0 bases, with 10 bases remaining between them. The V gene's germline CDR1 is SEHNR and CDR2 FQNEAQ (reference sequence).

V gene TRBV27 combines with J gene TRBJ1-4; TRBD1 aligns across 9 bases. The germline gives CDR1 MNHEY, CDR2 SMNVEV (reference sequence). The CDR3 extends over 15 amino acids. Trimming cost V 2 bases and J 3 bases; bases outside gene matches: 1. The CDR3 is CASSLDRGANEKLFF. Written as DNA, the CDR3 is TGTGCCAGCAGTTTAGACAGGGGGGCTAATGAAAAACTGTTTTTT. Full variable domain (outside the CDR3, taken from reference TRBV27 and TRBJ1-4): EAQVTQNPRYLITVTGKKLTVTCSQNMNHEYMSWYRQDPGLGLRQIYYSMNVEVTDKGDVPEGYKVSRKEKRNFPLILESPSPNQTSLYFCASSLDRGANEKLFFGSGTQLSVL.

The chain carries TRBV5-1 and TRBJ2-7; TRBD2 might be the D (6 bases). There are 14 residues in the CDR3. Trimming pared 3 bases from V and 5 bases from J, leaving 15 bases between. The germline gives CDR1 SGHRS, CDR2 YFSETQ. The CDR3 DNA follows: TGCGCCAGCAGCTCACTGGGGGGTTCCCACGAGCAGTACTTC. As protein: CASSSLGGSHEQYF.

V gene TRBV27 combines with J gene TRBJ2-2; TRBD1 aligns across 8 bases. Germline CDR1 is MNHEY and CDR2 is SMNVEV (reference sequence). The CDR3 covers 18 residues. The V and J ends lost 0 bases and 6 bases, in that order; junction bases with no gene match: 12. CDR3 in amino acids: CASSLSSRDRSIPGELFF. In DNA form, the CDR3 reads TGTGCCAGCAGTTTATCTAGCCGGGACAGGAGTATTCCCGGGGAGCTGTTTTTT.

The rearrangement joins TRBV7-8 to TRBJ1-5, with D possibly being TRBD1 (6 bases). In germline, CDR1 is SGHVS, CDR2 FQNEAQ. Between the trimmed V and J ends, which lost 5 bases and 2 bases, there was a span of 13 bases. This CDR3 has 15 amino acids. In nucleotides, the CDR3 is TGTGCCAGCAGCCTCCAGGGGCAGGGCAATCAGCCCCAGCATTTT. Its protein product is CASSLQGQGNQPQHF.